The TCR beta chain described here comes from a study of T cell changes during pregnancy in multiple sclerosis. The data were produced by immunoSEQ multiplex PCR, yet TCRdb's version contains in-frame clones alone and is incomplete. The repertoire consists of approximately 63,000 clones, with around 92% occurring once and the leading ten covering just under 2%. V shed 6 bases and J 0 bases; nucleotides not matched to a gene: 8. CDR3 length equals 15 residues. From germline, CDR1 is MNHEY and CDR2 SVGAGI. The TCR comes from a female donor in good health, enrolled as a control in a pregnancy study. Material: peripheral blood, obtained in the third trimester of pregnancy. The V gene is TRBV6-5, the J gene TRBJ2-7, with TRBD2 matching 7 bases. CDR3 bases: TGTGCCAGCAGAAATCGGGGGGACGGCTCCTACGAGCAGTACTTC. Protein product: CASRNRGDGSYEQYF.